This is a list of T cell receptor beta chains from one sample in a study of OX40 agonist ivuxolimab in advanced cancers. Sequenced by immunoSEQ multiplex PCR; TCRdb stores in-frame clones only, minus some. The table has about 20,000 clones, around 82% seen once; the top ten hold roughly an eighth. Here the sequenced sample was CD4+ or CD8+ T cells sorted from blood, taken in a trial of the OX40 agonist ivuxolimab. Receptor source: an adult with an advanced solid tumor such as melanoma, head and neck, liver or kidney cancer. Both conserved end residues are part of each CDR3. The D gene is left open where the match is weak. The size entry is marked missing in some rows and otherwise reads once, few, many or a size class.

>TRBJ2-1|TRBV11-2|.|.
CASSPRAGYYGDEQFF
TGTGCCAGCAGCCCCAGGGCAGGGTATTACGGCGATGAGCAGTTCTTC
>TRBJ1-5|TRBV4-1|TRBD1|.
CASSPNRGPQPQHF
TGCGCCAGCAGCCCTAACAGGGGGCCGCAGCCCCAGCATTTT
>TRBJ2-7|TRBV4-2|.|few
CASSQDQDSPSYEQYF
TGTGCCAGCAGCCAAGATCAGGACTCACCCAGCTACGAGCAGTACTTC
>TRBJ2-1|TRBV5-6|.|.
CASSFMTANEQFF
TGTGCCAGCAGCTTTATGACCGCCAATGAGCAGTTCTTC
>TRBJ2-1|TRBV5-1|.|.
CASSLASLRDYNEQFF
TGCGCCAGCAGCTTGGCCTCGTTACGGGATTACAATGAGCAGTTCTTC
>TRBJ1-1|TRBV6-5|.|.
CASSYAGHTEAFF
TGTGCCAGCAGTTACGCAGGGCACACTGAAGCTTTCTTT
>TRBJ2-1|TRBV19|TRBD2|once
CASSQSGSGYNEQFF
TGTGCCAGTAGTCAAAGCGGGAGTGGCTACAATGAGCAGTTCTTC
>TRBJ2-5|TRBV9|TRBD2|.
CASSVSGLAGNSETQYF
TGTGCCAGCAGCGTATCGGGACTAGCGGGAAACAGTGAGACCCAGTACTTC
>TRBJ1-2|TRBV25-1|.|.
CASMGFKGANYGYTF
TGTGCCAGCATGGGGTTCAAGGGGGCTAACTATGGCTACACCTTC
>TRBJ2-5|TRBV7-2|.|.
CASSLVLGGTQYF
TGTGCCAGCAGCTTAGTCCTTGGGGGGACCCAGTACTTC
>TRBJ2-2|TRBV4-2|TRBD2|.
CASSLRTSGRAPIVSGELFF
TGTGCCAGCAGCTTACGCACTAGCGGGAGGGCCCCCATTGTCTCCGGGGAGCTGTTTTTT
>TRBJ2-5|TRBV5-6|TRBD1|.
CASSLSGTGEETQYF
TGTGCCAGCAGCTTGTCTGGGACAGGGGAAGAGACCCAGTACTTC
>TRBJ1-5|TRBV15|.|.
CATSRGLGANQPQHF
TGTGCCACCAGCAGGGGTTTGGGGGCGAATCAGCCCCAGCATTTT
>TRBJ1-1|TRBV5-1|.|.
CASSLGSRATEAFF
TGCGCCAGCAGCTTGGGGTCACGGGCAACTGAAGCTTTCTTT
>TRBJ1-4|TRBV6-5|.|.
CASSFAGRGNEKLFF
TGTGCCAGCAGTTTCGCGGGACGGGGTAATGAAAAACTGTTTTTT
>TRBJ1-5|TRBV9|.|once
CASSVSTEFNQPQHF
TGTGCCAGCAGCGTCTCGACCGAATTTAATCAGCCCCAGCATTTT
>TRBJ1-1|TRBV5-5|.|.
CASSLGPEAFF
TGTGCCAGCAGCTTGGGCCCCGAAGCTTTCTTT
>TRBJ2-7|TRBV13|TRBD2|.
CASSLRREGSYEQYF
TGTGCCAGCAGCCTCCGGCGGGAGGGGTCCTACGAGCAGTACTTC
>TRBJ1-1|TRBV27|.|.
CASSLSTQGNTEAFF
TGTGCCAGCAGTTTGAGTACGCAGGGAAACACTGAAGCTTTCTTT